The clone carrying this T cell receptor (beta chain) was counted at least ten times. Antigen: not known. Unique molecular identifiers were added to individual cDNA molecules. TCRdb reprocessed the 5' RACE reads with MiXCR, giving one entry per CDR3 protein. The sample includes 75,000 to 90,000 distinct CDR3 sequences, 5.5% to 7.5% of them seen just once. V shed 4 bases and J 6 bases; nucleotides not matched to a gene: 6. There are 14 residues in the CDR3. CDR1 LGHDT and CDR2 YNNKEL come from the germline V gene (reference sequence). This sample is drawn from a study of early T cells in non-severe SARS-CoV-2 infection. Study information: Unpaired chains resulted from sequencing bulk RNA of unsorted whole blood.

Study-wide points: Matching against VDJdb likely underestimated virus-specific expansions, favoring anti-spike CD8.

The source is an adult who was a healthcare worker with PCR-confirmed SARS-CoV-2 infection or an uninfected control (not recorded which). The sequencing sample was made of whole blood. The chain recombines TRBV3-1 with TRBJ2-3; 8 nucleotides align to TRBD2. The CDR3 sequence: CASSLGLAADTQYF. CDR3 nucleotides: TGTGCCAGCAGCCTAGGACTAGCAGCGGATACGCAGTATTTT.